A single sample is the source of the 23 T cell receptor beta chains below, sequenced in a study of blood T cell repertoires in COVID-19. Libraries were prepared by immunoSEQ multiplex PCR; TCRdb keeps only in-frame clonotypes and omits some of them. The sample consists of about 50,000 clones, 88% of them appearing once. The source material was peripheral blood. These receptors were taken from a man aged 50 or older with active COVID-19.

J is TRBJ2-5 and V is TRBV7-2; D not resolved. Trimming took off 5 bases at V and 4 bases at J, with 14 bases between the two ends. The germline gives CDR1 SGHTA, CDR2 FQGNSA. The CDR3 is 14 residues long. CDR3 protein: CASSTRRAGETQYF. The CDR3 DNA follows: TGTGCCAGCAGCACGCGTCGTGCCGGAGAGACCCAGTACTTC.

A word on this clone: Its ends do not fully match the called genes, so a read error is possible. The J gene is TRBJ2-3, the V gene TRBV7-7; tentative D call: TRBD1 (6 bases). In germline, CDR1 is SSHAT, CDR2 FNYEAQ (reference sequence). The CDR3 consists of 13 residues. In nucleotides, the CDR3 is TGTGCTAGCAGCTCCACAGGGAAAGATACGCAGTATTTT. It yields the protein CASSSTGKDTQYF. Full variable domain (missing parts from reference TRBV7-7 and TRBJ2-3): GAGVSQSPRYKVTKRGQDVTLRCDPISSHATLYWYQQALGQGPEFLTYFNYEAQPDKSGLPSDRFSAERPEGSISTLTIQRTEQRDSAMYRCASSSTGKDTQYFGPGTRLTVL.

This clone was counted a single time. The chain recombines TRBV5-1 with TRBJ2-3; 13 bases match TRBD2. V dropped 4 bases and J dropped 7; count of bases not matched to a gene: 9. Germline loops: CDR1 SGHRS, CDR2 YFSETQ. The CDR3 sequence is 16 residues long. The CDR3 region is CASSPTTSGGPNTQYF. In DNA, the CDR3 is TGCGCCAGCAGCCCTACGACTAGCGGGGGGCCTAATACGCAGTATTTT.

The sample holds a few counts of this clone. The chain has TRBV6-5 and TRBJ1-2; 7 bases are shared with TRBD1. Germline CDR1 is MNHEY and CDR2 is SVGAGI. The V gene end was trimmed by 7 bases and the J gene end by 2 bases; junction bases not matched to a gene: 10. The CDR3 sequence is 15 residues long. This CDR3 is CASKPSGQRNYGYTF. The CDR3 DNA reads TGTGCCAGCAAGCCCTCGGGACAGCGCAACTATGGCTACACCTTC.

The chain has TRBV6-5 and TRBJ2-7; a weak D match, TRBD1 (5 bases). V shed 6 bases and J shed 7 bases, with 22 bases lying between them. CDR3 length: 15 amino acids. Germline V gene data show CDR1 as MNHEY and CDR2 as SVGAGI. The CDR3 loop is CASSLDSVGAREQYF. CDR3 sequence (DNA): TGTGCCAGCAGCCTAGACTCTGTAGGGGCGCGAGAGCAGTACTTC.

The table lists this clone with a count of one. The genes are TRBV28 and TRBJ2-4; D not resolved. Looked up from germline, CDR1 is MDHEN and CDR2 is SYDVKM. The V and J ends lost 7 bases and 1 base respectively, with 8 bases between them. The CDR3 loop spans 13 amino acids. The CDR3, as DNA: TGTGCCAGCACTACGGGTGCCAAAAACATTCAGTACTTC. Translation: CASTTGAKNIQYF. Full variable domain (rest looked up from reference TRBV28 and TRBJ2-4): DVKVTQSSRYLVKRTGEKVFLECVQDMDHENMFWYRQDPGLGLRLIYFSYDVKMKEKGDIPEGYSVSREKKERFSLILESASTNQTSMYLCASTTGAKNIQYFGAGTRLSVL.

V is TRBV12-3 or TRBV12-4 and J is TRBJ2-7, with a weak D call TRBD1 (7 bases). The CDR3 extends over 13 amino acids. V lost 6 bases to trimming and J lost 6 bases, with 15 bases between them. The CDR3 coding sequence is TGTGCCAGCAGCCTCCACAGGGGAGGCGAGCAGTACTTC. This encodes CASSLHRGGEQYF.

This chain uses TRBV9 with TRBJ2-1, with TRBD2 identical over 11 bases. Germline V gene lookup returns CDR1 SGDLS and CDR2 YYNGEE. There are 16 residues in the CDR3. The J segment lost 8 bases and the V segment lost 4 bases, leaving 11 bases of the junction unmatched. Here the CDR3 DNA reads TGTGCCAGCAGCCGGAAGACTAGCGGGGCTTGGGATGAGCAGTTCTTC. Its protein is CASSRKTSGAWDEQFF.

The chain links TRBV9 to TRBJ2-7; a possible D gene is TRBD1 (6 bases). Germline CDR1 and CDR2: SGDLS and YYNGEE. Trimming took off 4 bases at V and 4 bases at J, with 9 bases between the two ends. The CDR3 length is 12 residues. CDR3 sequence (DNA): TGTGCCAGCAGCCCGAGGGGGTACGAGCAGTACTTC. Translating it yields CASSPRGYEQYF.

V gene TRBV30 combines with J gene TRBJ1-6, with a weak D call TRBD1 (5 bases). The CDR3 sequence is 13 residues long. The V and J ends lost 4 bases and 9 bases respectively, with 13 bases between them. Germline V lookup: CDR1 GTSNPN, CDR2 SVGIG (reference sequence). In DNA, the CDR3 is TGTGCCTGGACCGGACAAAGTGGTTCACCCCTCCACTTT. This gives the protein CAWTGQSGSPLHF.

This chain links TRBV5-6 with TRBJ1-2, with D unclear. CDR3 length: 15 residues. The V end was cut by 3 bases, the J end by 7 bases, with 19 bases between. Germline CDR1 is SGHDT and CDR2 is YYEEEE. The CDR3 nucleotides are TGTGCCAGCAGCTCCCCCCTCGGGGTAACGCCTGGCTACACCTTC. Translated: CASSSPLGVTPGYTF.

Here the CDR3 DNA reads TGCGCCAGCAGCCCGCGACTAGCGGGCCTCCGGGGGAAGGTAGAGACCCAGTACTTC. Amino acid sequence: CASSPRLAGLRGKVETQYF. The rearrangement uses TRBV4-1 and TRBJ2-5; TRBD2 agrees at 10 bases. J was trimmed by 4 bases and V by 4 bases; bases with no gene match: 18. Germline values: CDR1 MGHRA, CDR2 YSYEKL. This CDR3 contains 19 residues.

The chain is built from TRBV5-1 and TRBJ1-2; D is unresolved. Germline-derived CDR1 and CDR2 are SGHRS and YFSETQ. The V gene lost 3 bases and the J gene lost 8 bases, with 11 bases spanning the gap. The CDR3 totals 12 residues. This CDR3 is CASSSLGLGYTF. CDR3 DNA: TGCGCCAGCAGCTCGTTGGGCCTCGGCTACACCTTC.

This chain connects TRBV6-5 to TRBJ2-2; D is unclear. Germline CDR1 is MNHEY and CDR2 is SVGAGI. This CDR3 is 15 amino acids long. The ends were cut back, 5 bases at V and 3 bases at J, with 13 bases in the middle. Here the CDR3 DNA reads TGTGCCAGCAGTCTTGCCGGGTCCTACACCGGGGAGCTGTTTTTT. This gives the protein CASSLAGSYTGELFF.

The chain joins TRBV7-9 to TRBJ2-1; 13 bases map to TRBD2. CDR1 and CDR2 (germline): SEHNR, FQNEAQ (reference sequence). The CDR3 consists of 14 residues. V trimming: 5 bases; J trimming: 10 bases; junction bases outside the gene matches: 5. The CDR3 sequence: CASSPGLAGSEQFF. CDR3 DNA sequence: TGTGCCAGCAGCCCGGGACTAGCGGGAAGCGAGCAGTTCTTC. The full variable domain, its missing parts supplied by reference TRBV7-9 and TRBJ2-1, is DTGVSQNPRHKITKRGQNVTFRCDPISEHNRLYWYRQTLGQGPEFLTYFQNEAQLEKSRLLSDRFSAERPKGSFSTLEIQRTEQGDSAMYLCASSPGLAGSEQFFGPGTRLTVL.

The chain employs TRBV5-1 and TRBJ2-1, with 16 bases aligning to TRBD2. J lost 7 bases, V lost 3 bases, and 7 bases had no gene match. This CDR3 contains 17 residues. Germline V gene sequence: CDR1 SGHRS, CDR2 YFSETQ. The CDR3 loop is CASSSGTSGRALNEQFF. CDR3 nucleotides: TGCGCCAGCAGCTCCGGGACTAGCGGGAGGGCCTTGAATGAGCAGTTCTTC. The variable domain in full, with the rest retrieved from reference TRBV5-1 and TRBJ2-1, is KAGVTQTPRYLIKTRGQQVTLSCSPISGHRSVSWYQQTPGQGLQFLFEYFSETQRNKGNFPGRFSGRQFSNSRSEMNVSTLELGDSALYLCASSSGTSGRALNEQFFGPGTRLTVL.

This clone has just one count. The chain couples TRBV9 to TRBJ1-2; maybe TRBD1 (6 bases). Germline CDR1 and CDR2: SGDLS and YYNGEE. This CDR3 comprises 14 residues. The V end lost 0 bases, the J end lost 6 bases, and 12 bases lay between the germline ends. The CDR3 loop is CASSVAWGQDGYTF. CDR3 coding DNA: TGTGCCAGCAGCGTAGCTTGGGGGCAGGATGGCTACACCTTC.

The rearrangement joins TRBV7-9 to TRBJ1-2, with D possibly being TRBD1 (6 bases). Trimming removed 5 bases from V and 4 bases from J, with 17 bases in between. This CDR3 has 15 residues. CDR1 SEHNR and CDR2 FQNEAQ come from the germline V gene (reference sequence). CDR3 DNA sequence: TGTGCCAGCAGCCCAGAAGAGACAGGAATCTATGGCTACACCTTC. This gives the protein CASSPEETGIYGYTF.

The rearrangement uses TRBV18 and TRBJ1-1, with 10 bases lining up with TRBD1. The CDR3 is made up of 15 amino acids. J lost 3 bases, V lost 2 bases, and 3 bases had no gene match. Looked up from germline, CDR1 is KGHSH and CDR2 is LQKENI. In DNA, the CDR3 is TGTGCCAGCTCACCAATGGACAGGGGGGACACTGAAGCTTTCTTT. It codes for CASSPMDRGDTEAFF.

The V and J genes are TRBV14 and TRBJ2-7, with TRBD2 as a possible D gene (6 bases). This CDR3 has 12 amino acids. With 4 bases removed from V and 6 bases from J, the gap between germline ends came to 10 bases. CDR1 SGHDN and CDR2 FVKESK come from the germline V gene. Written as DNA, the CDR3 is TGTGCCAGCAGCCTCCAGGGAGGCGAGCAGTACTTC. This gives the protein CASSLQGGEQYF.

This sequence joins TRBV15 and TRBJ2-2; TRBD2 might be the D (6 bases). With 6 bases removed from V and 4 bases from J, the gap between germline ends came to 15 bases. The CDR3 spans 15 residues. Germline V gene data show CDR1 as LNHNV and CDR2 as YYDKDF (reference sequence). The CDR3 nucleotides read TGTGCCACCAGGAATGGGGGGACTCCCACCGGGGAGCTGTTTTTT. Protein sequence: CATRNGGTPTGELFF.

The chain employs TRBV10-1 and TRBJ2-3, with 7 bases identical to TRBD2. The CDR3 sequence is 17 residues long. The trim removed 0 bases at V and 2 bases at J, leaving 8 bases unmatched. Germline V CDR1 and CDR2: WNHNN, SYGVQD (reference sequence). The CDR3 protein is CASSESRTSSDTDTQYF. CDR3 coding DNA: TGCGCCAGCAGTGAGTCTAGGACTAGTTCTGACACAGATACGCAGTATTTT.

The genes are TRBV7-2 and TRBJ1-3, with 11 bases aligning to TRBD1. Germline lookup yields CDR1 SGHTA and CDR2 FQGNSA. This CDR3 region has 16 residues. J lost 4 bases, V lost 5 bases, and 7 bases had no gene match. The CDR3 nucleotides are TGTGCCAGCAGCCTGGGGGGGACAGGGGGAGGAAACACCATATATTTT. Protein: CASSLGGTGGGNTIYF.